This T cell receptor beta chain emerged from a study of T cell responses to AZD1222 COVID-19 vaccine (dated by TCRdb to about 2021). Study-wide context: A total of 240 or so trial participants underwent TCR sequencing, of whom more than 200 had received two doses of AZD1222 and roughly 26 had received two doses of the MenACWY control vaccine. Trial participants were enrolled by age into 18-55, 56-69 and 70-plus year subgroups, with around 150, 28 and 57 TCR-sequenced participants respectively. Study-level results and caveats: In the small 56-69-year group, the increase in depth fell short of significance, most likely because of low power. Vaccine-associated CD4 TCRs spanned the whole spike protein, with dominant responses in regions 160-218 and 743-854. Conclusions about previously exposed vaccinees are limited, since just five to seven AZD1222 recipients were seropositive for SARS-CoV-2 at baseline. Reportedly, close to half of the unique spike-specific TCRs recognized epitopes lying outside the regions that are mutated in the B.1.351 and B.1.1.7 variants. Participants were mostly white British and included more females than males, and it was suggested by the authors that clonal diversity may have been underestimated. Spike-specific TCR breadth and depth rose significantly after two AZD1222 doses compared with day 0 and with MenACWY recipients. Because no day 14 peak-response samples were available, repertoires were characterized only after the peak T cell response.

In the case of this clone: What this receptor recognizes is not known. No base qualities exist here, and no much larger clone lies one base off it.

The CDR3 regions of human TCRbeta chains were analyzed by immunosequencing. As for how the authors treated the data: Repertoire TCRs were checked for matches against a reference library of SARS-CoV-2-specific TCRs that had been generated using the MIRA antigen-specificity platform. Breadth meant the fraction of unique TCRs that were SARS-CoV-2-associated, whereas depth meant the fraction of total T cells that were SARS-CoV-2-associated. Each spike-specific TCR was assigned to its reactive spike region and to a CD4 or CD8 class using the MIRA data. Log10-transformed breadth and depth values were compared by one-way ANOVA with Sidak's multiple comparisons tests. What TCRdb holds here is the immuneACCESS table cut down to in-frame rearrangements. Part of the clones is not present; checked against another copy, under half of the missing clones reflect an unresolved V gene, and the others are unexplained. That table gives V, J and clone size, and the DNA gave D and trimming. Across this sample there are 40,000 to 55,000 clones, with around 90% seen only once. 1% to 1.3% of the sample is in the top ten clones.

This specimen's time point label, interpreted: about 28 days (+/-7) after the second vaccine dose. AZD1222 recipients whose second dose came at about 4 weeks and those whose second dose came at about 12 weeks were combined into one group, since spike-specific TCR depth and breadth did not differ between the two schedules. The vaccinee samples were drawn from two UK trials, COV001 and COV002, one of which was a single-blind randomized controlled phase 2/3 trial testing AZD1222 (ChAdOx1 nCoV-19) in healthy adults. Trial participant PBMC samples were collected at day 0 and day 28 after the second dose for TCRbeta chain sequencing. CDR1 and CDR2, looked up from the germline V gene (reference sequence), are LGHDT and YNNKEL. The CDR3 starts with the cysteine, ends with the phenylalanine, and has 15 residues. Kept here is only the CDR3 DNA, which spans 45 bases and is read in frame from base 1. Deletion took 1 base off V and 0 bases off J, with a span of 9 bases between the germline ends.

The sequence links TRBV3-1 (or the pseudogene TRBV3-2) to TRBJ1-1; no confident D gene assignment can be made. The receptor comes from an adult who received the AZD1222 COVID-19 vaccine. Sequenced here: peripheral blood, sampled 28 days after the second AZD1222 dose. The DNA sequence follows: TGTGCCAGCAGCCAAGTCAGGTCCATGAACACTGAAGCTTTCTTT. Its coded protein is CASSQVRSMNTEAFF.